The next 24 T cell receptor beta chains were all read from a single sample in a study of regulatory T cells in long-lasting Graves disease. Researchers made TCR beta libraries by using iRepertoire HTBI primers and running Arm-PCR on CDR3 regions. TCRdb re-called the multiplex PCR reads through MiXCR, storing one row per CDR3 protein. The sample has 680,000 or so distinct CDR3 sequences; approximately 15% are singletons. Time point denoted: newly diagnosed GD, antithyroid drugs for less than 3 months. Isolated PBMC RNA provided the starting material for the TCR library. This sample also appeared in a second study, on T cells in Graves' hyperthyroidism and ophthalmopathy.

The source was peripheral blood mononuclear cells (PBMCs), collected at new diagnosis, from a patient treated with antithyroid drugs. All receptors come from a woman aged 30 to 39 with Graves disease.

This clonotype was seen a few times. The chain recombines TRBV20-1 with TRBJ1-1; TRBD1 might be the D (6 bases). The germline gives CDR1 DFQATT, CDR2 SNEGSKA (reference sequence). V was cut by 6 bases and J by 4 bases, with 12 bases left in between. The CDR3 contains 12 residues. The DNA for the CDR3 is TGCAGTGCAGTTCGGGGGCCCACTGAAGCTTTCTTT. This sequence encodes CSAVRGPTEAFF.

This clonotype was picked up a small number of times. J is TRBJ1-1 and V is TRBV28, with D possibly TRBD1 on 6 matching bases. Per the germline V gene, CDR1 is MDHEN and CDR2 is SYDVKM. CDR3 size: 17 residues. Trimming removed 6 bases from V and 0 bases from J, with 20 bases in between. CDR3 nucleotide sequence: TGTGCCAGCAGCCCAGAGTTGATGGGGGGCCTGAACACTGAAGCTTTCTTT. It is translated as CASSPELMGGLNTEAFF.

In this sample, this clonotype turned up many times. The chain recombines TRBV20-1 with TRBJ1-1; 8 positions match TRBD1. CDR3 size: 13 residues. Germline CDR1 DFQATT, CDR2 SNEGSKA (reference sequence). The trim removed 0 bases at V and 5 bases at J, leaving 2 bases unmatched. CDR3 sequence (DNA): TGCAGTGCTAGAGAAAGGACAGGGACTGAAGCTTTCTTT. Translating it yields CSARERTGTEAFF.

This clonotype was seen ten or more times. The chain employs TRBV29-1 and TRBJ1-1; TRBD1 matches 7 bases. Per germline, CDR1 SQVTM and CDR2 ANQGSEA. J lost 1 base, V lost 4 bases, and 9 bases had no gene match. This CDR3 spans 15 amino acids. The DNA for the CDR3 is TGCAGCGTTGCCCCAGACGCAGGGGGGAACACTGAAGCTTTCTTT. Translation gives CSVAPDAGGNTEAFF.

As to this clonotype: A much larger clone lies one base from this, so it may be a read error. The chain has TRBV2 and TRBJ2-2; tentative D call: TRBD2 (6 bases). This CDR3 region has 13 residues. In germline, CDR1 is SNHLY, CDR2 FYNNEI. This CDR3 is CASSVQHRGEPFF. The CDR3 nucleotides read TGTGCCAGCAGTGTACAGCATCGCGGGGAGCCGTTTTTT.

Worth noting for this clonotype: The junction shows a germline mismatch at one end, possibly a read error. V is TRBV2 and J is TRBJ1-6; D gene uncertain. Germline lookup yields CDR1 SNHLY and CDR2 FYNNEI. The CDR3 is 15 amino acids. CDR3 region: CANSEVRVGNSPLHF. Written as DNA, the CDR3 is TGTGCCAACAGTGAAGTTCGGGTAGGGAATTCACCCCTCCACTTT.

With respect to this clonotype: Since a much larger clone is just one base distant, this may be a read error. The chain couples TRBV19 to TRBJ1-2, with D unclear. CDR3 size: 15 residues. The V gene's germline CDR1 is LNHDA and CDR2 SQIVND (reference sequence). The CDR3 coding sequence is TGTGCCAGTACACGGGAAGCCTCAATAAACTATAGCTACACCTTC. Encoded protein: CASTREASINYSYTF.

This clonotype was seen repeatedly, ten times or more. The rearrangement links TRBV5-1 to TRBJ1-4, with D possibly matching TRBD1 (6 bases). Germline CDR1 is SGHRS and CDR2 is YFSETQ. This CDR3 has 13 amino acids. V lost 4 bases, J lost 8 bases, and 12 bases lay in between. CDR3 sequence: CASSTGPEEKLFF. The CDR3 region has the DNA TGCGCCAGCAGCACAGGGCCAGAGGAAAAACTGTTTTTT.

This clonotype was counted at least ten times. The chain uses TRBV11-2 and TRBJ2-2; no firm D call. This CDR3 has 16 residues. Trimming stripped 3 bases from V and 0 bases from J, with 11 bases between. The germline V gene has CDR1 SGHAT and CDR2 FQNNGV. The CDR3 sequence: CASSLSGPPNTGELFF. The CDR3 coding sequence is TGTGCCAGCAGCTTGTCTGGCCCACCGAACACCGGGGAGCTGTTTTTT. Drawing the rest from reference TRBV11-2 and TRBJ2-2, the complete variable domain is EAGVAQSPRYKIIEKRQSVAFWCNPISGHATLYWYQQILGQGPKLLIQFQNNGVVDDSQLPKDRFSAERLKGVDSTLKIQPAKLEDSAVYLCASSLSGPPNTGELFFGEGSRLTVL.

The rearrangement uses TRBV24-1 and TRBJ2-5; TRBD2 agrees at 8 bases. From germline, CDR1 is KGHDR and CDR2 SFDVKD. This CDR3 has 16 amino acids. The V segment lost 9 bases and the J segment 1 base; nucleotides outside the gene matches: 12. The CDR3 region has the DNA TGTGCCACCGGAACCTCGGGGACTAGGCCCCAAGAGACCCAGTACTTC. Translating it yields CATGTSGTRPQETQYF.

The sample holds many counts of this clonotype. The chain carries TRBV10-2 and TRBJ2-1, with 11 positions matching TRBD2. With 3 bases clipped from V and 6 bases from J, the junction kept 13 bases outside the gene matches. The CDR3 has 18 amino acids. Germline CDR1 WSHSY, CDR2 SAAADI. The DNA for the CDR3 is TGCGCCAGCAGTGACGCAATAAGACTAGCGGGACTTGGCAATGAGCAGTTCTTC. Protein product: CASSDAIRLAGLGNEQFF.

Many counts were recorded for this clonotype. The chain couples TRBV28 to TRBJ1-2; TRBD1 aligns across 7 bases. J was trimmed by 4 bases and V by 5 bases; bases with no gene match: 10. CDR1 is MDHEN, CDR2 SYDVKM, per germline. The CDR3 runs to 15 residues. The CDR3 sequence is CASSDPSGTAYGYTF. The CDR3 bases are TGTGCCAGCAGTGACCCATCCGGGACAGCCTATGGCTACACCTTC.

This chain connects TRBV28 to TRBJ1-5; the D gene is possibly TRBD1 (5 bases). The CDR3 consists of 14 residues. Germline V CDR1 and CDR2: MDHEN, SYDVKM. V lost 3 bases to trimming and J lost 3 bases, with 9 bases between them. The CDR3 spells CASSFYRSNQPQHF. DNA of the CDR3: TGTGCCAGCAGTTTTTACAGGTCCAATCAGCCCCAGCATTTT.

J is TRBJ2-7 and V is TRBV3-1; maybe TRBD2 (6 bases). Germline lookup yields CDR1 LGHDT and CDR2 YNNKEL (reference sequence). CDR3 size: 14 residues. The V gene lost 5 bases and the J gene lost 7 bases, with 18 bases spanning the gap. CDR3 sequence: CASSTDYFSFEQYF. CDR3 DNA: TGTGCCAGCAGCACGGACTATTTCTCTTTTGAGCAGTACTTC.

The table lists this clonotype with many counts. The V call is TRBV12-3 or TRBV12-4, the J call TRBJ2-3; weak D call: TRBD2 (5 bases). This CDR3 has 14 amino acids. V gave up 9 bases and J gave up 0 bases, with 13 bases separating them. The CDR3 protein is CASTPQRSTDTQYF. The CDR3 DNA is TGTGCCAGTACGCCCCAGCGGAGCACAGATACGCAGTATTTT.

This chain links TRBV28 with TRBJ2-2; possibly TRBD2 for D (5 bases). CDR3 length equals 15 residues. The V gene's germline CDR1 is MDHEN and CDR2 SYDVKM. V was cut by 6 bases and J by 4 bases, with 15 bases left in between. DNA for the CDR3: TGTGCCAGCAGAAGAACGGGATCTGGCACCGGGGAGCTGTTTTTT. It codes for CASRRTGSGTGELFF.

This clonotype was seen more than once but under ten times. V is TRBV18 and J is TRBJ2-7, with no clear D. Per the germline V gene, CDR1 is KGHSH and CDR2 is LQKENI. V was clipped by 6 bases and J by 5 bases, with 26 bases between them. The CDR3 is made up of 17 amino acids. CDR3 amino acids: CASSHTRDPSRVDEQYF. The CDR3 DNA reads as TGTGCCAGCTCCCATACCCGCGACCCCAGTCGAGTGGACGAGCAGTACTTC.

This clonotype was recorded many times. CDR3 loop: CASSLGTSPYEQYF. As DNA, the CDR3 is TGCGCCAGCAGCTTGGGGACATCCCCCTACGAGCAGTACTTC. The rearrangement uses TRBV5-1 and TRBJ2-7, with D possibly TRBD1 on 5 matching bases. There are 14 residues in the CDR3. Germline V gene lookup returns CDR1 SGHRS and CDR2 YFSETQ. V dropped 0 bases and J dropped 2 bases, with 9 bases sitting between them.

This clonotype was observed at least ten times. The chain couples TRBV7-9 to TRBJ2-7, with 7 bases identical to TRBD1. The length of the CDR3 is 15 residues. V shed 5 bases, J shed 1 base, and the junction held 8 bases outside the gene matches. CDR1 SEHNR and CDR2 FQNEAQ come from the germline V gene (reference sequence). The CDR3 bases are TGTGCCAGCAGCATCACCGGGACAGCTTCCTACGAGCAGTACTTC. Protein product: CASSITGTASYEQYF.

This clonotype was recorded at least ten times. V and J are TRBV5-1 and TRBJ2-1; D is unclear. Trimming took 2 bases from V and 6 from J, leaving 18 bases between them. The CDR3 extends over 16 amino acids. Germline assignment: CDR1 SGHRS and CDR2 YFSETQ. The CDR3 sequence is CASSLDQTSNVNEQFF. The CDR3, as DNA: TGCGCCAGCAGCTTAGATCAGACATCCAACGTCAATGAGCAGTTCTTC.

The chain uses TRBV4-1 and TRBJ1-5; TRBD1 agrees at 9 bases. CDR1 is MGHRA, CDR2 YSYEKL, per germline. The V gene end was trimmed by 4 bases and the J gene end by 6 bases; junction bases not matched to a gene: 4. This CDR3 comprises 14 residues. As DNA, the CDR3 is TGCGCCAGCAGCCTTACAGGGGGCGTTCAGCCCCAGCATTTT. As protein: CASSLTGGVQPQHF.

This clonotype showed up just a few times. The chain carries TRBV30 and TRBJ2-7, with 9 bases that match TRBD1. V dropped 0 bases and J dropped 5; count of bases not matched to a gene: 14. CDR3 length equals 17 residues. CDR1 and CDR2 from the germline V gene are GTSNPN and SVGIG (reference sequence). For the CDR3, the DNA is TGTGCCTGGAGTGTACTCCGATCCGGGACAGGGTCTCACGAGCAGTACTTC. This gives the protein CAWSVLRSGTGSHEQYF.

This clonotype was counted at least ten times. The chain combines TRBV2 with TRBJ2-1, with 7 bases lining up with TRBD2. The CDR3 has 13 amino acids. V lost 5 bases and J lost 9; bases outside the gene matches: 7. In germline, CDR1 is SNHLY, CDR2 FYNNEI. CDR3 loop: CASSSWREGEQFF. The CDR3 coding sequence is TGTGCCAGCAGTTCCTGGAGGGAGGGTGAGCAGTTCTTC.

J is TRBJ1-5 and V is TRBV12-3 or TRBV12-4; no reliable D call. The V and J ends lost 7 bases and 1 base respectively, with 8 bases between them. The CDR3 is 13 residues long. The CDR3 region has the DNA TGTGCCAGCACCTCGGGAAGCAATCAGCCCCAGCATTTT. This translates into CASTSGSNQPQHF.